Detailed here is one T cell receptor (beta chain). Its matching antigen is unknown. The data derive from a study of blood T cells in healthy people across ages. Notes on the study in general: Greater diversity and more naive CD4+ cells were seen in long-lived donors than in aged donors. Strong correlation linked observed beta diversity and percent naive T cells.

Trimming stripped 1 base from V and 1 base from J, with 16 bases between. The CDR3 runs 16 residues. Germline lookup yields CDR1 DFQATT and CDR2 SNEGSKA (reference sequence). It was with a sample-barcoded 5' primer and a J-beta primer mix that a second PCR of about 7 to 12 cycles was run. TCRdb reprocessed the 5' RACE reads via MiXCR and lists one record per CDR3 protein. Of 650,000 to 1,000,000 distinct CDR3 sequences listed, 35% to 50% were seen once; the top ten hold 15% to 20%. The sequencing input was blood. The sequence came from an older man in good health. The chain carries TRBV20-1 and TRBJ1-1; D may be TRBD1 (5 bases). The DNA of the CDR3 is TGCAGTGCTAGAGTTGTACGAGGGGCCTCGAACACTGAAGCTTTCTTT. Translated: CSARVVRGASNTEAFF.